This T cell receptor (beta chain) was captured by sequencing in a study of cytomegalovirus exposure and HLA in healthy donors. PCR involved 60 Vbeta and 13 Jbeta primers. Authors' processing steps: Later, an analysis found some 80 million unique TCR beta chains, and roughly 10 million of these were shared. TCRdb keeps only in-frame clones here, not all; method: immunoSEQ multiplex PCR. D and trimming were read from the DNA, whereas the V and J calls and clone size are those reported in that table. The table lists fewer than 200,000 clones, 55% to 75% of them singletons. Study-wide findings and caveats: The study designated fewer than 200 TCR beta chains cytomegalovirus-associated. In all likelihood, a cluster of highly shared sequence variants was a sequencing artifact. With DRB1 most and HLA-C fewest, TCR association rates differed between HLA loci in a later analysis.

Germline V gene sequence: CDR1 SGHAT, CDR2 FQNNGV. The CDR3 has 16 amino acids. Trimming left V 2 bases short and J 5 bases short, with 15 bases between. Regarding this clone: As yet, its antigen is unknown.

The sequenced material came from PBMCs. This receptor was obtained from a human donor in good health. The chain recombines TRBV11-2 with TRBJ1-4; D might be TRBD1 (5 bases). In nucleotides, the CDR3 is TGTGCCAGCAGCTTACTATTGGGGGGTTTAAATGAAAAACTGTTTTTT. It encodes CASSLLLGGLNEKLFF.